A selection of T cell receptor beta chains follows, all from one sample in a study of shared clonotypes between healthy human individuals. TCRdb's copy holds only in-frame clones and misses some; the assay was immunoSEQ multiplex PCR. There are more than 1,200,000 clones in the sample; approximately 98.5% occur only once, and 0.3% to 0.45% lies in the top ten. The sequenced sample consisted of naive CD4+ T cells sorted from blood. The receptors come from a man aged 30 to 45 in good health. The CDR3 runs from the conserved cysteine through the conserved F or W. Each record gives: J gene, CDR3 length, clone size, V gene, D gene, CDR3 DNA, CDR3 protein. D genes are given only for firm matches. Rows may omit the clone size; those that give it use once, few, many or a size class.

TRBJ2-5	14	.	TRBV6-1	.	TGTGCCATCGACCCTCCAGCGACAAAGGAGACCCAGTACTTC	CAIDPPATKETQYF
TRBJ2-3	12	once	TRBV6-1	.	TGTGCCAGCAGTGAAAAGAGTGGTACGCAGTATTTT	CASSEKSGTQYF
TRBJ2-2	14	.	TRBV5-1	.	TGCGCCAGCAGCTTGTTGTCGGGTACCGGGGAGCTGTTTTTT	CASSLLSGTGELFF
TRBJ1-1	15	.	TRBV14	.	TGTGCCAGCAGCCAAGGTTCCCTTTCGAACACTGAAGCTTTCTTT	CASSQGSLSNTEAFF
TRBJ2-1	19	.	TRBV5-1	TRBD2	TGCGCCAGCAGCTTGAATCCGGGACTAGCGGGACCGTCCTACAATGAGCAGTTCTTC	CASSLNPGLAGPSYNEQFF
TRBJ2-1	15	.	TRBV5-4	.	TGTGCCAGCAGCTTGGTGCTACACTCCTACAATGAGCAGTTCTTC	CASSLVLHSYNEQFF
TRBJ2-7	17	.	TRBV23-1	TRBD2	TGCGCCAGCAGTCAATCCGCCCCCGGACTAGCGGGGTACGAGCAGTACTTC	CASSQSAPGLAGYEQYF
TRBJ1-5	16	.	TRBV15	.	TGTGCCACCAGCAGAGTGGGCCTCGGGAGCAATCAGCCCCAGCATTTT	CATSRVGLGSNQPQHF
TRBJ2-5	13	.	TRBV5-1	.	TGCGCCAGCAGACTTACAGGGCAAGAGACCCAGTACTTC	CASRLTGQETQYF
TRBJ1-2	12	once	TRBV21-1	.	TGTGCCAGCAGCCGAGAAGTGGATGGCTACACCTTC	CASSREVDGYTF
TRBJ2-2	15	.	TRBV18	TRBD1	TGTGCCAGCTCACCACCTAGGACAGGGACCGGGGAGCTGTTTTTT	CASSPPRTGTGELFF
TRBJ2-7	14	.	TRBV19	.	TGTGCCAGTAGCCCTGAGGAGAGGGGCCACGAGCAGTACTTC	CASSPEERGHEQYF
TRBJ1-4	16	.	TRBV6-6	.	TGTGCCAGCAGTTACACCATAGGGTGGACTAATGAAAAACTGTTTTTT	CASSYTIGWTNEKLFF
TRBJ2-7	14	.	TRBV7-2	TRBD2	TGTGCCAGCAGCCCAGGGACTAGCGAGGACGAGCAGTACTTC	CASSPGTSEDEQYF
TRBJ2-7	14	.	TRBV9	TRBD2	TGTGCCAGCAGCGGAGCGGGAGACAGTTACGAGCAGTACTTC	CASSGAGDSYEQYF
TRBJ2-1	12	.	TRBV5-1	.	TGCGCCAGCAGCTTGGAAGGGAGTGAGCAGTTCTTC	CASSLEGSEQFF
TRBJ2-7	16	.	TRBV5-1	.	TGCGCCAGCAGCTTGGGGGCGGCGGGGGCGACCTACGAGCAGTACTTC	CASSLGAAGATYEQYF
TRBJ2-6	15	.	TRBV6-5	.	TGTGCCAGCAGTTACTTCAGTTCTGGGGCCAACGTCCTGACTTTC	CASSYFSSGANVLTF
TRBJ2-7	12	.	TRBV18	.	TGTGCCAGCTCACCATACGCGTACGAGCAGTACTTC	CASSPYAYEQYF
TRBJ1-5	15	.	TRBV19	.	TGTGCCAGTAGTAAACTACGGGACGGCAATCAGCCCCAGCATTTT	CASSKLRDGNQPQHF
TRBJ2-1	16	.	TRBV5-1	TRBD2	TGCGCCAGCAGCTTGGGGACTAGCGGGAAATCCGAGGAGCAGTTCTTC	CASSLGTSGKSEEQFF
TRBJ1-2	15	.	TRBV28	.	TGTGCCAGCAGTTTAGCCCGGGCTCCGATCTATGGCTACACCTTC	CASSLARAPIYGYTF
TRBJ2-4	15	once	TRBV5-4	.	TGTGCCAGCAGCTCCCCACAAGGGTTCTCAAACATTCAGTACTTC	CASSSPQGFSNIQYF
TRBJ1-1	13	.	TRBV19	TRBD1	TGTGCCAGTAGAACAACAGGGGGCACTGAAGCTTTCTTT	CASRTTGGTEAFF
TRBJ2-3	14	.	TRBV6-6	.	TGTGCCAGCAGTTACGCGGAGAGCACAGATACGCAGTATTTT	CASSYAESTDTQYF
TRBJ2-7	14	.	TRBV6-5	.	TGTGCCGGGGCGAAGGGCCCCCAGCCCTACGAGCAGTACTTC	CAGAKGPQPYEQYF
TRBJ2-2	13	.	TRBV5-1	.	TGCGCCAGCAGCTTGGAAGGATCCGGGGAGCTGTTTTTT	CASSLEGSGELFF
TRBJ2-7	15	.	TRBV15	.	TGTGCCACCAGCAGAGAAGGGGCGAGGTCCTACGAGCAGTACTTC	CATSREGARSYEQYF
TRBJ2-7	15	.	TRBV9	.	TGTGCCAGCAGCCCGACTAGTCTGGCGCTCTCCGAGCAGTACTTC	CASSPTSLALSEQYF
TRBJ2-2	16	.	TRBV28	.	TGTGCCAGCACCCCTTGGAACAGGGCGAACACCGGGGAGCTGTTTTTT	CASTPWNRANTGELFF
TRBJ1-5	12	.	TRBV28	.	TGTGCCAGCAGCCCGGCAAATCAGCCCCAGCATTTT	CASSPANQPQHF
TRBJ2-2	16	once	TRBV5-6	TRBD2	TGTGCCAGCAGCTTCACCGTAGCGGGAGGTCCCAGGGAGCTGTTTTTT	CASSFTVAGGPRELFF
TRBJ2-7	15	.	TRBV19	TRBD2	TGTGCCAGTAGTATAGTATCGGGAGGATCCTACGAGCAGTACTTC	CASSIVSGGSYEQYF
TRBJ2-5	13	.	TRBV5-1	.	TGCGCCAGCAGCCTAGGGAATTCAGAGACCCAGTACTTC	CASSLGNSETQYF
TRBJ1-1	15	.	TRBV6-1	.	TGTGCCAGCAGTGAAGCGTCATATCTAGACACTGAAGCTTTCTTT	CASSEASYLDTEAFF
TRBJ2-7	19	.	TRBV28	TRBD1	TGTGCCAGCAGTTACCCGAGTAATACGGGACAGGTGGGCGACTACGAGCAGTACTTC	CASSYPSNTGQVGDYEQYF
TRBJ2-5	14	.	TRBV7-2	TRBD1	TGTGCCAGCAGCTTATCGTACAGGGGAGAGACCCAGTACTTC	CASSLSYRGETQYF
TRBJ2-2	15	.	TRBV5-1	.	TGCGCCAGCAGCTGGATCCCGGAGAGCACCGGGGAGCTGTTTTTT	CASSWIPESTGELFF
TRBJ1-5	17	.	TRBV6-4	TRBD1	TGTGCCAGCAGTGACCTCAACGACAGGGGGGACGATCAGCCCCAGCATTTT	CASSDLNDRGDDQPQHF
TRBJ1-5	14	.	TRBV11-2	.	TGTGCCAGCAGCTCCAGGGTGAGCAATCAGCCCCAGCATTTT	CASSSRVSNQPQHF
TRBJ2-2	11	.	TRBV2	.	TGTGCCAGCAGGGACACCGGGGAGCTGTTTTTT	CASRDTGELFF
TRBJ1-3	12	.	TRBV28	.	TGTGCCAGCAGTTCGGGTGGAAACACCATATATTTT	CASSSGGNTIYF
TRBJ2-5	16	.	TRBV5-4	.	TGTGCCAGCACCAACCCACTCGGGGGTTTTGGGGAGACCCAGTACTTC	CASTNPLGGFGETQYF
TRBJ1-5	13	.	TRBV2	TRBD1	TGTGCCAGCAGCGTACAGGGGCTTCAGCCCCAGCATTTT	CASSVQGLQPQHF
TRBJ2-7	18	.	TRBV5-5	.	TGTGCCAGCTGCGATGTGCGGGTTGGGGGCCTAAGTTGTCGCGAGCAGTACTTC	CASCDVRVGGLSCREQYF
TRBJ2-3	15	.	TRBV6-4	TRBD2	TGTGCCAGCAGTGCCCTAGCGGGAGGGACAGATACGCAGTATTTT	CASSALAGGTDTQYF